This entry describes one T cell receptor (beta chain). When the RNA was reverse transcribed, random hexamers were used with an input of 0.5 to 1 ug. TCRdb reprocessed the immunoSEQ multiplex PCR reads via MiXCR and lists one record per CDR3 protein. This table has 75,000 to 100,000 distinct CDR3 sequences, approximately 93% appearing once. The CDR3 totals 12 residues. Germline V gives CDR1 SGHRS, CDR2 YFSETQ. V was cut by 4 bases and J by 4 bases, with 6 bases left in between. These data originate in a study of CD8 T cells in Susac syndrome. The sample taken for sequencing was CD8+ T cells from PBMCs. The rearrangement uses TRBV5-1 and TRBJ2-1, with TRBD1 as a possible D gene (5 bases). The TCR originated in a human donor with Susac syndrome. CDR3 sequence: CASSAGYNEQFF. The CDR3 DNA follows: TGCGCCAGCAGCGCAGGGTACAATGAGCAGTTCTTC.